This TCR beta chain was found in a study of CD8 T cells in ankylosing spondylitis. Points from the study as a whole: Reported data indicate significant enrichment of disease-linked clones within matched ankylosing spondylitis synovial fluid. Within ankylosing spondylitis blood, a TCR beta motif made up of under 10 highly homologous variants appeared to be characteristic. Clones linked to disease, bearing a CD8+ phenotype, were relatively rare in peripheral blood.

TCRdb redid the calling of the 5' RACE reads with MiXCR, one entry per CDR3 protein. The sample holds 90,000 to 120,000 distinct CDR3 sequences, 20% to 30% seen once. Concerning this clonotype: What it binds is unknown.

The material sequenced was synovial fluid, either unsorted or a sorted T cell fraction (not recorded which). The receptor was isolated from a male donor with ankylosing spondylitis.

The DNA for the CDR3 is TGCAGCGTTGAAGGCACCCGGACTAATGAAAAACTGTTTTTT. Translating it yields CSVEGTRTNEKLFF. V gene TRBV29-1 combines with J gene TRBJ1-4, with D unclear. The CDR3 has 14 amino acids. V was cut by 1 base and J by 2 bases, with 8 bases left in between. Germline lookup yields CDR1 SQVTM and CDR2 ANQGSEA.